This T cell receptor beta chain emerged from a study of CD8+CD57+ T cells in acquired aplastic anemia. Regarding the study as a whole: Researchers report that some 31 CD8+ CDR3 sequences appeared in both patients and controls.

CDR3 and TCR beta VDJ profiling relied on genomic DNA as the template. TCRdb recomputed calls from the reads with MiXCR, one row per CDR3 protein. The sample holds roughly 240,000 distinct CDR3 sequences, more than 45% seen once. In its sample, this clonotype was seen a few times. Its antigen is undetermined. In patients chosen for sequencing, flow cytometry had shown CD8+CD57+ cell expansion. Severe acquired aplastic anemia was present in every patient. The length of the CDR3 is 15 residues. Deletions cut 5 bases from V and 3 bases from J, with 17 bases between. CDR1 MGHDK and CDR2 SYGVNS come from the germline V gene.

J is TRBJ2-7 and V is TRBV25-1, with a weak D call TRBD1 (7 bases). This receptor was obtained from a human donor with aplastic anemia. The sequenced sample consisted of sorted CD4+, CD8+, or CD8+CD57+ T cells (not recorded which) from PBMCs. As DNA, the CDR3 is TGTGCCAGCAGTCCCACCGACAGGGAGGACTACGAGCAGTACTTC. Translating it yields CASSPTDREDYEQYF.